What follows are 8 T cell receptor beta chains derived from one specimen sequenced in a study of T cells in Graves' hyperthyroidism and ophthalmopathy. The investigators amplified TCR beta CDR3 regions from RNA transcripts. Primed by the HTBI set, a first-round RT-PCR was run on the TCR CDR3. TCRdb fed the multiplex PCR reads into MiXCR, producing one record per CDR3 protein. The sample records around 270,000 distinct CDR3 sequences, approximately 19% being singletons. Sequenced input: blood. The receptor set was obtained from a man aged 50 or older with Graves' ophthalmopathy.

This clonotype was seen many times. This sequence joins TRBV20-1 and TRBJ2-2, with 9 bases fitting TRBD2. Looked up from germline, CDR1 is DFQATT and CDR2 is SNEGSKA (reference sequence). J gave up 6 bases and V 4 bases, and 9 bases lay outside the gene matches. This CDR3 region has 15 residues. CDR3 nucleotide sequence: TGCAGTGCTAAGGCTGGACTAGCGAAATCCGGGGAGCTGTTTTTT. Residues: CSAKAGLAKSGELFF.

The chain has TRBV28 and TRBJ1-5; 7 bases fit TRBD1. CDR3 length: 14 residues. Germline values: CDR1 MDHEN, CDR2 SYDVKM. With 6 bases clipped from V and 6 bases from J, the junction kept 8 bases outside the gene matches. CDR3 DNA: TGTGCCAGCAGCCAGGGGACAGTCGGTCAGCCCCAGCATTTT. As protein: CASSQGTVGQPQHF.

This clonotype has just a few counts. The chain combines TRBV27 with TRBJ2-7, with a possible D match to TRBD2 (5 bases). Looked up from germline, CDR1 is MNHEY and CDR2 is SMNVEV (reference sequence). V lost 10 bases, J lost 0 bases, and 16 bases lay in between. The length of the CDR3 is 14 residues. The CDR3 DNA reads as TGTGCCACCAGCGGAGCGGTTAGCTCCTACGAGCAGTACTTC. This encodes CATSGAVSSYEQYF.

The sample holds many counts of this clonotype. This chain joins TRBV12-3 or TRBV12-4 and TRBJ2-1, with TRBD2 identical over 10 bases. V trimming: 3 bases; J trimming: 3 bases; junction bases outside the gene matches: 2. This CDR3 is 15 amino acids long. The CDR3: CASSFTSGVYNEQFF. Here the CDR3 DNA reads TGTGCCAGCAGTTTTACTAGCGGGGTCTACAATGAGCAGTTCTTC.

The gene calls are TRBV10-3 and TRBJ2-7, with D tentatively TRBD1 or TRBD2 (5 bases each). Trimming removed 6 bases at V and 6 bases at J, with 18 bases between. The CDR3 is 14 amino acids. Germline V lookup: CDR1 ENHRY, CDR2 SYGVKD. The CDR3 region is CAISITGIQGEQYF. CDR3 nucleotide sequence: TGTGCCATCAGCATTACCGGGATCCAGGGCGAGCAGTACTTC.

This clonotype was detected ten times or more. The chain has TRBV28 and TRBJ2-5; 9 nucleotides line up with TRBD1. The CDR3 length is 14 residues. Germline CDR1 reads MDHEN; CDR2 reads SYDVKM. The V gene end was trimmed by 5 bases and the J gene end by 5 bases; junction bases not matched to a gene: 6. CDR3 nucleotides: TGTGCCAGCAGTCCAGGGACAGGGAGGGAGACCCAGTACTTC. Translation gives CASSPGTGRETQYF.

This clonotype was found many times. CDR3 DNA: TGCAGTGCTAGAGTCAGGGACAGGGATTCTGGCTACACCTTC. Translated: CSARVRDRDSGYTF. This chain joins TRBV20-1 and TRBJ1-2; 9 bases match TRBD1. V dropped 1 base and J dropped 7; count of bases not matched to a gene: 7. CDR1 DFQATT and CDR2 SNEGSKA come from the germline V gene (reference sequence). CDR3 length: 14 amino acids.

Comments on this clonotype: A much larger clone lies one base from this, so it may be a read error. The V gene is TRBV28, the J gene TRBJ2-2; D unclear. The germline CDR1 and CDR2 sequences are MDHEN and SYDVKM. The CDR3 runs to 13 residues. CDR3 nucleotide sequence: TGTGCCGGCAGTTTATGGGGAACCGGGGAGCTGTTTTTT. Its protein is CAGSLWGTGELFF.